This T cell receptor beta chain was identified during a study of T cell changes during pregnancy in multiple sclerosis. This CDR3 spans 13 amino acids. J was trimmed by 6 bases and V by 6 bases; bases with no gene match: 4. Germline CDR1 is LNHNV and CDR2 is YYDKDF (reference sequence). Profiling relied on immunoSEQ multiplex PCR, and the TCRdb table lists in-frame clones only, not all of them. This table holds more than 70,000 clones, 85% to 95% found once. This sequence originates from a female donor with multiple sclerosis, enrolled in a pregnancy study. This rearrangement joins TRBV15 to TRBJ2-3; 9 bases align to TRBD1. This material consisted of peripheral blood, taken in the second trimester of pregnancy. The CDR3 protein is CATRGQGRDTQYF. DNA of the CDR3: TGTGCCACCAGGGGACAGGGTCGGGATACGCAGTATTTT.